This TCR beta chain came from a study of beta chain features in type 1 diabetes. As for the study in general: Patient and healthy donor groups were alike in age, gender and cell yields. Regarding the study as a whole: Type 1 diabetes patients showed fewer insertions and more deletions at VDJ junctions. Compared with healthy donors, patients appeared to share more similar naive, central memory and regulatory TCRB repertoires.

This clone was detected only a few times. Antigen specificity is unknown. The whole isolated RNA underwent reverse transcription, so sequencing captured expressed TCRB transcripts. The repertoire was sequenced with immunoSEQ multiplex PCR; TCRdb's copy has only in-frame clones and lacks some. The sample carries hundreds of thousands of clones, about 16% recorded once. CD45RO/CCR7/CD25/CD127/CD95/CD27 staining was used to isolate CD4+ naive, central memory, regulatory and stem cell-like memory cells by sorting. Input material: naive CD4+ T cells from blood. This clonotype originated in a man younger than 35 in good health.

CDR3 amino acids: CASINTANYGYTF. The DNA for the CDR3 is TGTGCCAGCATCAACACCGCTAACTATGGCTACACCTTC. This chain connects TRBV28 to TRBJ1-2, with D unresolved. V lost 7 bases, J lost 0 bases, and 9 bases lay in between. The CDR3 sequence is 13 residues long. Germline V gene sequence: CDR1 MDHEN, CDR2 SYDVKM.